Below, 14 T cell receptor beta chains from the same sample are listed, as sequenced in a study of control samples from healthy donors and cancer patients. Produced via immunoSEQ multiplex PCR; TCRdb's table is partial and in-frame only. The table includes some 200,000 clones, about 93% detected once. What was sequenced was blood. The receptor source for this set is a man in his fifties in good health.

The chain links TRBV28 to TRBJ1-1, with a weak D call TRBD1 (5 bases). The V and J ends lost 4 bases and 3 bases respectively, with 15 bases between them. CDR1 MDHEN and CDR2 SYDVKM come from the germline V gene. The CDR3 totals 15 residues. CDR3 nucleotide sequence: TGTGCCAGCAGTTACCAGACGGGGCTGGACACTGAAGCTTTCTTT. As protein: CASSYQTGLDTEAFF.

The rearrangement joins TRBV5-1 to TRBJ1-3; 8 bases align to TRBD1. The germline V gene has CDR1 SGHRS and CDR2 YFSETQ. The CDR3 totals 14 residues. With 3 bases clipped from V and 4 bases from J, the junction kept 3 bases outside the gene matches. The CDR3 loop reads CASSSGQGGNTIYF. The CDR3 DNA follows: TGCGCCAGCAGCTCCGGACAGGGAGGAAACACCATATATTTT.

This chain connects TRBV7-4 to TRBJ2-7; D might be TRBD1 (5 bases). V lost 5 bases and J lost 3, with 14 bases in between. CDR3 length: 14 residues. In germline, CDR1 is SGHVT, CDR2 SQSDAQ. The CDR3 DNA is TGTGCCAGCAGCCAAACGGGTACAGGCTACGAGCAGTACTTC. Translating it yields CASSQTGTGYEQYF.

V gene TRBV19 combines with J gene TRBJ2-7; D is tentatively TRBD1 or TRBD2 (5 bases each). The CDR3 sequence is 14 residues long. Trimming cost V 6 bases and J 0 bases, with 12 bases left between them. The germline V gene has CDR1 LNHDA and CDR2 SQIVND (reference sequence). The CDR3: CASSLGGSSYEQYF. The CDR3 DNA reads as TGTGCCAGTAGCCTTGGGGGAAGCTCCTACGAGCAGTACTTC.

This chain connects TRBV19 to TRBJ2-3; D perhaps matches TRBD1 (6 bases). From germline, CDR1 is LNHDA and CDR2 SQIVND (reference sequence). Trimming left V 0 bases short and J 0 bases short, with 16 bases between. The CDR3 runs to 18 residues. The CDR3 DNA follows: TGTGCCAGTAGTATAGATTCCGGGACACAAAGAAGCACAGATACGCAGTATTTT. Protein sequence: CASSIDSGTQRSTDTQYF.

The CDR3 reads CASSQWSGGNSPLHF. CDR3 in DNA: TGTGCCAGCAGCCAGTGGTCGGGGGGCAATTCACCCCTCCACTTT. The chain combines TRBV7-2 with TRBJ1-6, with a weak D call TRBD1 (6 bases). Germline assignment: CDR1 SGHTA and CDR2 FQGNSA. The CDR3 covers 15 residues. Between the trimmed V and J ends, which lost 5 bases and 7 bases, there was a span of 15 bases.

This chain links TRBV6-5 with TRBJ2-6; D is uncertain. This CDR3 is built from 15 residues. The V and J ends lost 2 bases and 0 bases respectively, with 5 bases between them. The germline gives CDR1 MNHEY, CDR2 SVGAGI. The CDR3 coding sequence is TGTGCCAGCAGTTACCAACCCTCTGGGGCCAACGTCCTGACTTTC. Encoded protein: CASSYQPSGANVLTF.

V and J are TRBV10-3 and TRBJ1-1; no reliable D call. Germline CDR1 ENHRY, CDR2 SYGVKD. Deletions cut 0 bases from V and 7 bases from J, with 15 bases between. The CDR3 spans 15 residues. The CDR3 nucleotides are TGTGCCATCAGTGAGTCGACTGTTGATAGCCTTGAAGCTTTCTTT. This gives the protein CAISESTVDSLEAFF.

J is TRBJ2-5 and V is TRBV2; TRBD1 is a possible D gene (8 bases). Germline-derived CDR1 and CDR2 are SNHLY and FYNNEI. The CDR3 totals 13 residues. V dropped 8 bases and J dropped 5 bases, with 15 bases sitting between them. The CDR3 DNA reads TGTGCCAGCGTATCACAGGGGGGGGAGACCCAGTACTTC. Translation: CASVSQGGETQYF.

The rearrangement uses TRBV19 and TRBJ2-4, with a weak D call TRBD2 (5 bases). Germline V lookup: CDR1 LNHDA, CDR2 SQIVND (reference sequence). V lost 1 base and J 3 bases, leaving 10 bases between the germline ends. This CDR3 spans 15 amino acids. The CDR3 DNA reads TGTGCCAGTAGTATAGGAGCGGTGGGCAAAAACATTCAGTACTTC. It translates to CASSIGAVGKNIQYF.

CDR3 nucleotides: TGTGCCAGTACCCCCACAACGGGGTTAAGGGATCAGCCCCAGCATTTT. It yields the protein CASTPTTGLRDQPQHF. The chain combines TRBV19 with TRBJ1-5; no reliable D call. Germline CDR1 and CDR2: LNHDA and SQIVND (reference sequence). This CDR3 has 16 amino acids. The V end was cut by 7 bases, the J end by 5 bases, with 21 bases between.

This chain uses TRBV14 with TRBJ2-7; 8 nucleotides match TRBD1. From germline, CDR1 is SGHDN and CDR2 FVKESK. This CDR3 is built from 14 residues. The J segment lost 4 bases and the V segment lost 4 bases, leaving 6 bases of the junction unmatched. The DNA of the CDR3 is TGTGCCAGCAGCCGTGGGACAGGCCGATACGAGCAGTACTTC. This encodes CASSRGTGRYEQYF.

About this clone itself: Other DNA sequences in the same sample also yield this CDR3. This chain links TRBV5-1 with TRBJ1-2; TRBD1 matches at 12 bases. Germline CDR1 reads SGHRS; CDR2 reads YFSETQ. V lost 4 bases, J lost 4 bases, and 5 bases stayed unmatched. The CDR3 consists of 15 residues. CDR3 loop: CASSLGTGGGYGYTF. CDR3 nucleotide sequence: TGCGCCAGCAGCCTAGGGACAGGGGGCGGCTATGGCTACACCTTC.

This clone came up once. The chain is built from TRBV27 and TRBJ1-1, with a possible D match to TRBD1 (5 bases). In germline, CDR1 is MNHEY, CDR2 SMNVEV (reference sequence). The CDR3 sequence is 14 residues long. Deletions cut 1 base from V and 0 bases from J, with 6 bases between. The DNA for the CDR3 is TGTGCCAGCAGTTTATTGACAGTGAACACTGAAGCTTTCTTT. Translating gives CASSLLTVNTEAFF.